The subject of this entry is one TCR beta chain. The data derive from a study of blood T cell repertoires in COVID-19. Here immunoSEQ multiplex PCR was the method, and the copy in TCRdb shows in-frame clones only, minus some. The sample has 200,000 to 250,000 clones, under 90% seen once. Germline-derived CDR1 and CDR2 are LGHNA and YNFKEQ. V lost 4 bases and J lost 7; bases outside the gene matches: 8. This CDR3 is built from 16 residues. The sample comprised peripheral blood. This clonotype originated in a woman in her sixties who had recovered from COVID-19. The V and J genes are TRBV4-2 and TRBJ1-5; 12 nucleotides match TRBD1. The CDR3 here is CASSPRDRGLGQPQHF. The CDR3 region has the DNA TGTGCCAGCAGCCCCCGGGACAGGGGGCTGGGGCAGCCCCAGCATTTT.